The 27 T cell receptor beta chains in this list originate from one sample, sequenced in a study of vaccination and CD4 T cells after COVID-19. The treatment here: approximately 11-day PBMC culture with coronavirus spike peptide pools or control peptides (ViraFEST assay). These TCRs are of unknown antigen specificity. Researchers used the Oncomine TCR Beta short-read assay to sequence DNA from cultured CD4+ T cells. A single record per CDR3 protein comes from TCRdb applying MiXCR to the PCR reads. The profile covers about 20,000 distinct CDR3 sequences, with roughly 47% appearing a single time and 6.5% to 9% taken by the ten largest. Sequencing was carried out using CD4+ T cells from blood, cultured in vitro. Receptor source: a human donor who had recovered from COVID-19.

The rearrangement links TRBV11-3 to TRBJ2-7; no clear D gene. The CDR3 covers 14 residues. In germline, CDR1 is SGHNT, CDR2 YENEEA. The V end lost 1 base, the J end lost 2 bases, and 9 bases lay between the germline ends. DNA of the CDR3: TGTGCCAGCAGCTTAGGGCCCGCTACCTACGAGCAGTACTTC. Translation gives CASSLGPATYEQYF.

This chain joins TRBV7-6 and TRBJ2-3, with D tentatively TRBD1 or TRBD2 (5 bases each). The ends were cut back, 5 bases at V and 2 bases at J, with 17 bases in the middle. Germline V lookup: CDR1 SGHVS, CDR2 FNYEAQ. The CDR3 contains 16 residues. The CDR3 here is CASSLGQGRSTDTQYF. CDR3 DNA sequence: TGTGCCAGCAGCCTCGGGCAGGGACGTTCCACAGATACGCAGTATTTT.

The rearrangement joins TRBV20-1 to TRBJ1-2; D perhaps matches TRBD1 (5 bases). CDR1 and CDR2 from the germline V gene are DFQATT and SNEGSKA (reference sequence). The CDR3 has 14 residues. With 3 bases removed from V and 4 bases from J, the gap between germline ends came to 15 bases. CDR3 sequence reads: CSASLAGPGYGYTF. The CDR3 nucleotides read TGCAGTGCTAGTCTCGCAGGGCCAGGCTATGGCTACACCTTC.

J is TRBJ2-4 and V is TRBV20-1, with 10 bases aligning to TRBD2. The CDR3 is 16 amino acids. The J segment lost 3 bases and the V segment lost 1 base, leaving 6 bases of the junction unmatched. Germline values: CDR1 DFQATT, CDR2 SNEGSKA (reference sequence). The CDR3 region has the DNA TGCAGTGCTAGAGTCGGGCTAGCGGGAGTCAAAAACATTCAGTACTTC. Residues: CSARVGLAGVKNIQYF.

CDR3 loop: CASSLDAEHLYEQYF. As DNA, the CDR3 is TGTGCCAGCAGCTTAGATGCGGAACACCTGTACGAGCAGTACTTC. The genes are TRBV11-2 and TRBJ2-7; D ambiguous. This CDR3 has 15 residues. Germline V gene sequence: CDR1 SGHAT, CDR2 FQNNGV. V lost 0 bases, J lost 4 bases, and 13 bases lay in between.

This clonotype showed up just a few times. This chain uses TRBV27 with TRBJ2-3, with 14 bases fitting TRBD2. The ends lost 6 bases at V and 7 bases at J; junction bases unmatched: 15. Germline CDR1 and CDR2: MNHEY and SMNVEV (reference sequence). CDR3 length equals 18 residues. This CDR3 is CASRGLAGAQGLRNTQYF. The CDR3, as DNA: TGTGCCAGCAGGGGACTAGCGGGGGCGCAAGGGTTAAGAAATACGCAGTATTTT.

By sample fraction, this clonotype is medium-sized. This chain links TRBV7-2 with TRBJ1-2; 10 positions match TRBD1. V was pared by 0 bases and J by 8 bases, with 6 bases of the junction left unmatched. The CDR3 covers 15 residues. Germline V gene lookup returns CDR1 SGHTA and CDR2 FQGNSA. In nucleotides, the CDR3 is TGTGCCAGCAGCTTAGCAATAGGACAGGGGGGAGGCTACACCTTC. It codes for CASSLAIGQGGGYTF.

The CDR3 protein is CASSIAFGELFF. The CDR3 DNA reads as TGTGCCAGTAGTATAGCATTCGGGGAGCTGTTTTTT. The gene calls are TRBV19 and TRBJ2-2; no clear D gene. Germline CDR1 reads LNHDA; CDR2 reads SQIVND (reference sequence). This CDR3 comprises 12 residues. Trimming stripped 1 base from V and 7 bases from J, with 4 bases between. Together with reference TRBV19 and TRBJ2-2, the CDR3 gives the full variable domain: DGGITQSPKYLFRKEGQNVTLSCEQNLNHDAMYWYRQDPGQGLRLIYYSQIVNDFQKGDIAEGYSVSREKKESFPLTVTSAQKNPTAFYLCASSIAFGELFFGEGSRLTVL.

The J gene is TRBJ1-1, the V gene TRBV5-1; 7 nucleotides line up with TRBD1. Trimming cost V 2 bases and J 7 bases; bases outside gene matches: 8. CDR3 length equals 14 residues. CDR1 SGHRS and CDR2 YFSETQ come from the germline V gene. This chain's CDR3 is CASSFPRRDSEAFF. The CDR3 DNA follows: TGCGCCAGCAGCTTCCCCCGGCGGGACAGTGAAGCTTTCTTT.

For the CDR3, the DNA is TGTGCCAGCAGTATAGGACAGGATTATCAGCCCCAGCATTTT. This codes for CASSIGQDYQPQHF. The chain couples TRBV27 to TRBJ1-5; 7 bases agree with TRBD1. The germline gives CDR1 MNHEY, CDR2 SMNVEV (reference sequence). The CDR3 is made up of 14 amino acids. Germline trimming cut 5 bases from V and 5 bases from J; bases unmatched to any gene: 6.

The V gene is TRBV6-1, the J gene TRBJ1-3, with no clear D. CDR3 size: 16 residues. Trimming removed 1 base from V and 0 bases from J, with 10 bases in between. Germline loops: CDR1 MNHNS, CDR2 SASEGT. CDR3 region: CASSEGRTSSGNTIYF. For the CDR3, the DNA is TGTGCCAGCAGTGAAGGGCGGACCTCCTCTGGAAACACCATATATTTT.

The J gene is TRBJ2-1, the V gene TRBV27; no clear D gene. CDR3 length: 15 amino acids. V was pared by 3 bases and J by 2 bases, with 11 bases between. The germline gives CDR1 MNHEY, CDR2 SMNVEV (reference sequence). The CDR3 bases are TGTGCCAGCAGTTTGGTGGCTTCTGCCTACAATGAGCAGTTCTTC. Translated, it gives CASSLVASAYNEQFF.

This clonotype was picked up one time. The genes are TRBV28 and TRBJ2-5; TRBD2 matches at 13 bases. Trimming cost V 5 bases and J 2 bases; bases outside gene matches: 5. CDR3 length: 16 residues. In germline, CDR1 is MDHEN, CDR2 SYDVKM. This CDR3 is CASSTPGLAGQETQYF. DNA for the CDR3: TGTGCCAGCAGTACCCCGGGACTAGCGGGACAAGAGACCCAGTACTTC.

This rearrangement joins TRBV27 to TRBJ1-6; D perhaps matches TRBD1 (6 bases). In germline, CDR1 is MNHEY, CDR2 SMNVEV (reference sequence). There are 17 residues in the CDR3. The V end lost 6 bases, the J end lost 6 bases, and 21 bases lay between the germline ends. CDR3 sequence reads: CASRDKHREWGNSPLHF. The CDR3 coding sequence is TGTGCCAGCAGAGATAAGCACAGGGAGTGGGGTAATTCACCCCTCCACTTT.

CDR3 sequence: CSARLPIAGGPGDTQYF. The DNA for the CDR3 is TGCAGTGCTAGGCTTCCCATTGCGGGAGGGCCGGGAGATACGCAGTATTTT. The chain is built from TRBV20-1 and TRBJ2-3; 9 bases line up with TRBD2. The V and J ends lost 3 bases and 5 bases, in that order; junction bases with no gene match: 15. Germline V gene lookup returns CDR1 DFQATT and CDR2 SNEGSKA (reference sequence). The CDR3 is made up of 17 amino acids.

This clonotype showed up just a few times. CDR3 protein: CASSTLVGREQETQYF. In DNA, the CDR3 is TGTGCCAGTAGTACCCTGGTGGGCCGAGAGCAAGAGACCCAGTACTTC. The chain links TRBV19 to TRBJ2-5; D is uncertain. This CDR3 region has 16 residues. The germline V gene encodes CDR1 LNHDA and CDR2 SQIVND (reference sequence). Trimming pared 4 bases from V and 2 bases from J, leaving 17 bases between. Complete variable domain (other parts from reference TRBV19 and TRBJ2-5): DGGITQSPKYLFRKEGQNVTLSCEQNLNHDAMYWYRQDPGQGLRLIYYSQIVNDFQKGDIAEGYSVSREKKESFPLTVTSAQKNPTAFYLCASSTLVGREQETQYFGPGTRLLVL.

This rearrangement joins TRBV6-1 to TRBJ2-2; no reliable D call. Trimming took 9 bases from V and 6 from J, leaving 17 bases between them. This CDR3 is built from 14 residues. Germline V gene data show CDR1 as MNHNS and CDR2 as SASEGT. For the CDR3, the DNA is TGTGCCAGTTCTGTACCGGTCTGGGCCGGGGAGCTGTTTTTT. This translates into CASSVPVWAGELFF.

This sequence joins TRBV7-3 and TRBJ1-2; D uncertain. Trimming stripped 4 bases from V and 4 bases from J, with 1 base between. This CDR3 comprises 10 residues. Looked up from germline, CDR1 is SGHTA and CDR2 is FQGTGA. The CDR3 coding sequence is TGTGCCAGCAGCTGCTATGGCTACACCTTC. It codes for CASSCYGYTF.

The chain is built from TRBV28 and TRBJ2-5; 9 bases match TRBD2. The CDR3 runs to 15 residues. With V trimmed by 3 bases and J by 4 bases, 6 bases remained unmatched. Germline CDR1 MDHEN, CDR2 SYDVKM. DNA for the CDR3: TGTGCCAGCAGTTTTGCTGCGGGGGGGCGAGAGACCCAGTACTTC. Translated, it gives CASSFAAGGRETQYF.

The chain combines TRBV7-9 with TRBJ1-2; TRBD1 agrees at 8 bases. CDR1 and CDR2 (germline): SEHNR, FQNEAQ (reference sequence). CDR3 size: 13 residues. V lost 5 bases to trimming and J lost 7 bases; unmatched junction nucleotides: 6. This CDR3 reads CASSPLGTGGYTF. DNA for the CDR3: TGTGCCAGCAGCCCTCTCGGGACAGGTGGCTACACCTTC.

Concerning this clonotype itself: The CDR3 does not close with the conserved phenylalanine or tryptophan, likely indicating a read error. The V gene is TRBV6-2 or TRBV6-3, the J gene TRBJ1-5; TRBD1 agrees at 10 bases. J was trimmed by 4 bases and V by 2 bases; bases with no gene match: 5. CDR1 and CDR2 (germline): MNHEY, SVGEGT. The CDR3 is 16 amino acids. CDR3: CASSYHRTGGNQPQHL. The CDR3 region has the DNA TGTGCCAGCAGTTACCACCGGACAGGGGGAAATCAGCCCCAGCATCTT.

This clonotype was found a few times. The chain joins TRBV7-2 to TRBJ1-6; D not certain. V gave up 0 bases and J gave up 5 bases, with 17 bases separating them. CDR3 length: 18 amino acids. The germline gives CDR1 SGHTA, CDR2 FQGNSA. The CDR3 DNA sequence: TGTGCCAGCAGCTTAGCGCGAGGAGAGGGAGTAAATAATTCACCCCTCCACTTT. Translation: CASSLARGEGVNNSPLHF.

This clonotype was counted between two and nine times. This chain links TRBV20-1 with TRBJ1-5, with D tentatively TRBD1 (6 bases). CDR1 is DFQATT, CDR2 SNEGSKA, per germline (reference sequence). Trimming left V 3 bases short and J 4 bases short, with 16 bases between. There are 15 residues in the CDR3. The CDR3 DNA sequence: TGCAGTGCTAGCGCACAGGGACCGGGGAATCAGCCCCAGCATTTT. It is translated as CSASAQGPGNQPQHF.

J is TRBJ2-6 and V is TRBV5-1, with TRBD1 as a possible D gene (5 bases). Deletions cut 0 bases from V and 4 bases from J, with 8 bases between. Germline CDR1 and CDR2: SGHRS and YFSETQ. The CDR3 consists of 15 residues. DNA for the CDR3: TGCGCCAGCAGCTTGGGGGCAGGGGGGGCCAACGTCCTGACTTTC. It codes for CASSLGAGGANVLTF. Looking up the rest from reference TRBV5-1 and TRBJ2-6 gives the full variable domain: KAGVTQTPRYLIKTRGQQVTLSCSPISGHRSVSWYQQTPGQGLQFLFEYFSETQRNKGNFPGRFSGRQFSNSRSEMNVSTLELGDSALYLCASSLGAGGANVLTFGAGSRLTVL.

This chain joins TRBV11-3 and TRBJ2-1; 10 positions match TRBD2. Looked up from germline, CDR1 is SGHNT and CDR2 is YENEEA. The CDR3 contains 15 residues. The trim removed 0 bases at V and 8 bases at J, leaving 4 bases unmatched. This chain's CDR3 is CASSLDGTSVYEQFF. The CDR3 DNA is TGTGCCAGCAGCTTAGACGGGACTAGCGTATATGAGCAGTTCTTC.

The gene calls are TRBV2 and TRBJ1-2; the D gene is possibly TRBD1 (5 bases). There are 14 residues in the CDR3. Per germline, CDR1 SNHLY and CDR2 FYNNEI. With 1 base removed from V and 5 bases from J, the gap between germline ends came to 11 bases. CDR3 loop: CASSEVRAGYGYTF. In nucleotides, the CDR3 is TGTGCCAGCAGTGAAGTCAGGGCGGGATATGGCTACACCTTC. The full variable domain, completed using reference TRBV2 and TRBJ1-2, is EPEVTQTPSHQVTQMGQEVILRCVPISNHLYFYWYRQILGQKVEFLVSFYNNEISEKSEIFDDQFSVERPDGSNFTLKIRSTKLEDSAMYFCASSEVRAGYGYTFGSGTRLTVV.

V usage is TRBV30 and J usage is TRBJ2-7; unclear D gene. Per the germline V gene, CDR1 is GTSNPN and CDR2 is SVGIG (reference sequence). Trimming left V 5 bases short and J 4 bases short, with 18 bases between. The CDR3 sequence is 14 residues long. This CDR3 is CAWVPGRSEYEQYF. The CDR3 nucleotides read TGTGCCTGGGTGCCCGGACGGTCGGAATACGAGCAGTACTTC.